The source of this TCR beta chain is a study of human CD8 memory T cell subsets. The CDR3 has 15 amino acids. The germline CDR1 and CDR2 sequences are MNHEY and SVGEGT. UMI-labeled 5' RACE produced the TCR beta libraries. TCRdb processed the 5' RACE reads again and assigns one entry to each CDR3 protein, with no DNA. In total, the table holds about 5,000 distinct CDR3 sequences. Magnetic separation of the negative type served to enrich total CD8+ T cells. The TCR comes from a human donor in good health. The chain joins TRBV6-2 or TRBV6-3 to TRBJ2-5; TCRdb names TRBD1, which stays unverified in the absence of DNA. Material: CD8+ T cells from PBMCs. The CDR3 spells CASSSFPGVGETQYF.